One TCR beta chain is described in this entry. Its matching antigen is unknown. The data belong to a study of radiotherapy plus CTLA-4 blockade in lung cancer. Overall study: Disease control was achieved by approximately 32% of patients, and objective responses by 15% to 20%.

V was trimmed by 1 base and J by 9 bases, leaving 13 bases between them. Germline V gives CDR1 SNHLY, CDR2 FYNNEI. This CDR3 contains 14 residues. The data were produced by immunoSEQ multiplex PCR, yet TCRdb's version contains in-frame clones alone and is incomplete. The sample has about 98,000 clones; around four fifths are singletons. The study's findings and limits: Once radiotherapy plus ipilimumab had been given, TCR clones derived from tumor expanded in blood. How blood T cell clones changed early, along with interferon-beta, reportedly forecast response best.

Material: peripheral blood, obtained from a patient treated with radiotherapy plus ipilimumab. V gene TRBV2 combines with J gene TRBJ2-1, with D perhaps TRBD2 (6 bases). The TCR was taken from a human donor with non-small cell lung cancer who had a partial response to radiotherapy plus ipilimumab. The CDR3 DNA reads TGTGCCAGCAGTGAAGTTCGGGGGACGGGTGAGCAGTTCTTC. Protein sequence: CASSEVRGTGEQFF.